What follows are 9 T cell receptor beta chains derived from one specimen sequenced in a study of CD8+ T cells in alopecia areata. RNA, once extracted, was reverse transcribed into cDNA for use as the sequencing template. The assay was immunoSEQ multiplex PCR, and TCRdb's table has in-frame clones only and misses some. The table lists approximately 54,000 clones, 96% of them singletons. The input for sequencing was CD8+ T cells sorted from blood, taken at week 0. The receptors originated from a human donor with alopecia areata.

The chain joins TRBV27 to TRBJ2-3, with TRBD2 matching 9 bases. Germline V CDR1 and CDR2: MNHEY, SMNVEV (reference sequence). V lost 6 bases and J lost 0; bases outside the gene matches: 4. The CDR3 totals 15 residues. This CDR3 is CASRNLAGSTDTQYF. CDR3 DNA: TGTGCCAGCAGGAACCTAGCGGGGAGCACAGATACGCAGTATTTT.

CDR3 coding DNA: TGTGCCACCAGCAAAGACAGGGAAGCCACTGAAGCTTTCTTT. Translated: CATSKDREATEAFF. V gene TRBV15 combines with J gene TRBJ1-1, with 7 bases that match TRBD1. With V trimmed by 4 bases and J by 4 bases, 6 bases remained unmatched. This CDR3 comprises 14 residues. Germline V gene lookup returns CDR1 LNHNV and CDR2 YYDKDF (reference sequence). Full variable domain (remainder filled in from reference TRBV15 and TRBJ1-1): DAMVIQNPRYQVTQFGKPVTLSCSQTLNHNVMYWYQQKSSQAPKLLFHYYDKDFNNEADTPDNFQSRRPNTSFCFLDIRSPGLGDTAMYLCATSKDREATEAFFGQGTRLTVV.

This sequence joins TRBV6-1 and TRBJ1-1; no clear D. V was cut by 11 bases and J by 1 base, with 14 bases left in between. CDR3 size: 13 residues. The germline V gene has CDR1 MNHNS and CDR2 SASEGT. The CDR3 loop is CASLTKGNTEAFF. DNA for the CDR3: TGTGCCTCCCTGACGAAGGGGAACACTGAAGCTTTCTTT.

The rearrangement links TRBV27 to TRBJ2-3; D is undetermined. Germline-derived CDR1 and CDR2 are MNHEY and SMNVEV (reference sequence). The ends were cut back, 8 bases at V and 0 bases at J, with 12 bases in the middle. The CDR3 runs 14 residues. The CDR3 region is CASANPTSTDTQYF. The CDR3 nucleotides read TGTGCCAGCGCGAATCCCACTAGCACAGATACGCAGTATTTT.

V and J are TRBV5-1 and TRBJ2-7; D remains unclear. The ends were cut back, 4 bases at V and 2 bases at J, with 16 bases in the middle. This CDR3 is built from 15 residues. Germline values: CDR1 SGHRS, CDR2 YFSETQ. CDR3 DNA sequence: TGCGCCAGCAGCCACGCCCGGCAGGTACCCTACGAGCAGTACTTC. This sequence encodes CASSHARQVPYEQYF.

The chain recombines TRBV4-1 with TRBJ1-4; 9 nucleotides line up with TRBD1. With 3 bases clipped from V and 6 bases from J, the junction kept 14 bases outside the gene matches. The CDR3 contains 18 residues. Germline lookup yields CDR1 MGHRA and CDR2 YSYEKL. The CDR3 is CASSHLGQGNNYDEKLFF. Here the CDR3 DNA reads TGCGCCAGCAGCCACCTGGGACAGGGCAACAATTACGATGAAAAACTGTTTTTT.

The chain is built from TRBV7-9 and TRBJ1-1; D is unclear. The germline CDR1 and CDR2 sequences are SEHNR and FQNEAQ (reference sequence). The CDR3 loop spans 13 amino acids. V was trimmed by 0 bases and J by 3 bases, leaving 5 bases between them. The DNA of the CDR3 is TGTGCCAGCAGCTTAGCCGGGCACACTGAAGCTTTCTTT. It encodes CASSLAGHTEAFF. The full variable domain, its missing parts supplied by reference TRBV7-9 and TRBJ1-1, is DTGVSQNPRHKITKRGQNVTFRCDPISEHNRLYWYRQTLGQGPEFLTYFQNEAQLEKSRLLSDRFSAERPKGSFSTLEIQRTEQGDSAMYLCASSLAGHTEAFFGQGTRLTVV.

The chain recombines TRBV6-5 with TRBJ1-1; unclear D gene. CDR3 length equals 14 residues. The germline CDR1 and CDR2 sequences are MNHEY and SVGAGI. V was pared by 1 base and J by 4 bases, with 10 bases between. The CDR3 sequence is CASSYLGPSTEAFF. CDR3 nucleotide sequence: TGTGCCAGCAGTTACTTAGGTCCCAGCACTGAAGCTTTCTTT.

The V call is TRBV5-1, the J call TRBJ2-7; 8 bases line up with TRBD2. The CDR3 length is 15 residues. Germline V gives CDR1 SGHRS, CDR2 YFSETQ. The J segment lost 0 bases and the V segment lost 7 bases, leaving 9 bases of the junction unmatched. The CDR3 is CASAGTSSSSYEQYF. In DNA, the CDR3 is TGCGCCAGCGCCGGGACTAGTTCTAGCTCCTACGAGCAGTACTTC.